A single sample is the source of the 9 T cell receptor beta chains below, sequenced in a study of beta chain features in type 1 diabetes. The isolated RNA, all of it, was reverse transcribed, so expressed TCRB transcripts were what got sequenced. The assay was immunoSEQ multiplex PCR, and TCRdb's table has in-frame clones only and misses some. This sample yields just over 450,000 clones, of which over 25% are seen a single time; more than 0.055% belongs to the top ten. The sequenced sample was naive CD4+ T cells from blood. Receptors were obtained from a man younger than 35 in good health.

This clone was counted a few times. The CDR3 spells CASSQGLAAFSTDTQYF. For the CDR3, the DNA is TGTGCCAGCAGCCAGGGACTAGCGGCCTTTAGCACAGATACGCAGTATTTT. The V and J genes are TRBV7-2 and TRBJ2-3; the match to TRBD2 covers 11 bases. The CDR3 totals 17 residues. V trimming: 5 bases; J trimming: 0 bases; junction bases outside the gene matches: 7. Germline-derived CDR1 and CDR2 are SGHTA and FQGNSA.

J is TRBJ2-3 and V is TRBV30; D possibly matches TRBD1 or TRBD2 (6 bases each). This CDR3 is 13 amino acids long. V was trimmed by 6 bases and J by 2 bases, leaving 12 bases between them. Germline V gives CDR1 GTSNPN, CDR2 SVGIG (reference sequence). The CDR3 loop reads CACQGRNTDTQYF. DNA for the CDR3: TGTGCCTGTCAGGGGAGGAACACAGATACGCAGTATTTT.

The chain links TRBV7-3 to TRBJ2-3; D ambiguous. V dropped 6 bases and J dropped 1 base, with 8 bases sitting between them. This CDR3 comprises 13 residues. Germline V gives CDR1 SGHTA, CDR2 FQGTGA. The CDR3 DNA reads as TGTGCCAGCAGGGGTGGAGGCACAGATACGCAGTATTTT. This sequence encodes CASRGGGTDTQYF.

The V and J genes are TRBV29-1 and TRBJ2-1; tentative D call: TRBD2 (5 bases). Trimming removed 7 bases from V and 3 bases from J, with 7 bases in between. Germline V gives CDR1 SQVTM, CDR2 ANQGSEA. This CDR3 comprises 11 residues. This CDR3 reads CSARGYNEQFF. DNA for the CDR3: TGCAGCGCCCGGGGCTACAATGAGCAGTTCTTC.

J is TRBJ2-3 and V is TRBV14; D gene ambiguous. Trimming stripped 1 base from V and 1 base from J, with 9 bases between. Germline V gene sequence: CDR1 SGHDN, CDR2 FVKESK. This CDR3 is built from 15 residues. CDR3 protein: CASSQAAIRTDTQYF. The DNA for the CDR3 is TGTGCCAGCAGCCAAGCTGCAATCCGCACAGATACGCAGTATTTT.

The chain uses TRBV4-3 and TRBJ2-3, with 9 bases aligning to TRBD2. There are 16 residues in the CDR3. Germline values: CDR1 LGHNA, CDR2 YSLEER. Trimming removed 0 bases from V and 4 bases from J; junction bases left unmatched: 5. CDR3 DNA: TGCGCCAGCAGCCAAGATGGGCGGGAGGGGGCAGATACGCAGTATTTT. Translation gives CASSQDGREGADTQYF.

The rearrangement joins TRBV21-1 to TRBJ2-7; the tabulated D call, TRBD1, remains unverified against the DNA. TRBV21-1 is given as a pseudogene. The length of the CDR3 is 17 residues. CDR3 sequence: CASIRNWGQSRFYEQYF. The CDR3 nucleotides read TGTGCCAGCATCCGAAACTGGGGACAGAGCCGTTTCTACGAGCAGTACTTC.

Written as DNA, the CDR3 is TGCAGCGTCGTTTTACAGGGAAATCAGCCCCAGCATTTT. Residues: CSVVLQGNQPQHF. The J gene is TRBJ1-5, the V gene TRBV29-1, with D possibly TRBD1 on 6 matching bases. The V gene's germline CDR1 is SQVTM and CDR2 ANQGSEA. Trimming removed 6 bases from V and 4 bases from J, with 13 bases in between. There are 13 residues in the CDR3.

This clone was detected only a few times. The chain carries TRBV7-8 and TRBJ2-3; 13 bases fit TRBD2. The V segment lost 5 bases and the J segment 4 bases; nucleotides outside the gene matches: 3. The CDR3 runs to 15 residues. Germline V gives CDR1 SGHVS, CDR2 FQNEAQ. CDR3: CASSKGLAGADTQYF. For the CDR3, the DNA is TGTGCCAGCAGCAAAGGACTAGCGGGAGCAGATACGCAGTATTTT.